What follows is one T cell receptor beta chain and its context. Antigen specificity is unknown. This sample is drawn from a study of STAT3 mutations in large granular lymphocyte leukemia. Overall study context: Among longitudinally sequenced T-LGLL patients, roughly half had canonical activating STAT3 mutations detected. More than half of T-LGLL patients received immunosuppressive therapy.

Average productive template count per sample was around 40,000. Sequencing used immunoSEQ multiplex PCR; TCRdb keeps in-frame clones, though not all of them. The table has 30,000 to 45,000 clones, 70% to 90% seen once. Regarding the study as a whole: In several patients, dominant TCR clone burden exceeded STAT3 mutant burden. At least one immunodominant TCR beta clonotype appeared in every T-cell large granular lymphocyte leukemia patient.

There are 14 residues in the CDR3. V dropped 2 bases and J dropped 6; count of bases not matched to a gene: 4. The germline gives CDR1 MNHEY, CDR2 SVGAGI. The sequenced sample was PBMCs. This receptor was taken from a human donor with T large granular lymphocyte leukemia. Some clones in this sample may be carry-over from other donors' samples. The chain employs TRBV6-5 and TRBJ2-1; 7 nucleotides match TRBD2. The CDR3 coding sequence is TGTGCCAGCAGTTACCTCGGCGGGAGCAATGAGCAGTTCTTC. It codes for CASSYLGGSNEQFF.